The 5 T cell receptor beta chains below come from one sample, sequenced in a study of regulatory T cells in long-lasting Graves disease. This sample's time point: newly diagnosed GD, antithyroid drugs for less than 3 months. RNA extracted from PBMCs served as the sequencing template. iRepertoire HTBI primers and Arm-PCR of CDR3 regions built TCR beta libraries. TCRdb re-called the multiplex PCR reads with MiXCR, one entry per CDR3 protein. The profile covers about 500,000 distinct CDR3 sequences, with roughly 15% appearing a single time and 12% taken by the ten largest. This sample also belongs to another study, concerning T cells in Graves' hyperthyroidism and ophthalmopathy.

The input for sequencing was peripheral blood mononuclear cells (PBMCs), taken at new diagnosis, from a patient treated with antithyroid drugs. These receptors all stem from a man aged 35-49 years with Graves disease.

The genes are TRBV4-1 and TRBJ2-3; 11 nucleotides line up with TRBD2. J gave up 1 base and V 1 base, and 1 base lay outside the gene matches. Per germline, CDR1 MGHRA and CDR2 YSYEKL. The CDR3 covers 16 residues. In DNA form, the CDR3 reads TGCGCCAGCAGCCAAGCACTAGCGGGGGGCACAGATACGCAGTATTTT. Translation: CASSQALAGGTDTQYF.

This clonotype showed up many times. This chain connects TRBV7-6 to TRBJ2-5, with D possibly TRBD1 on 6 matching bases. The CDR3 covers 15 residues. The V and J ends lost 1 base and 3 bases respectively, with 12 bases between them. Germline CDR1 is SGHVS and CDR2 is FNYEAQ. The CDR3 loop is CASSLDTGRKETQYF. CDR3 in DNA: TGTGCCAGCAGCTTAGATACAGGGCGGAAAGAGACCCAGTACTTC.

Many counts were recorded for this clonotype. The genes are TRBV29-1 and TRBJ2-2, with D perhaps matching TRBD2 (6 bases). Germline values: CDR1 SQVTM, CDR2 ANQGSEA. The V end was cut by 3 bases, the J end by 6 bases, with 14 bases between. The CDR3 length is 14 residues. The CDR3 sequence is CSVDSGALPGELFF. The DNA of the CDR3 is TGCAGCGTTGACTCGGGAGCCCTCCCCGGGGAGCTGTTTTTT.

This clonotype was observed at least ten times. This rearrangement joins TRBV11-2 to TRBJ2-7, with D perhaps given as TRBD1 or TRBD2 (5 bases each). The V gene's germline CDR1 is SGHAT and CDR2 FQNNGV. This CDR3 is 15 amino acids long. Trimming took off 8 bases at V and 1 base at J, with 18 bases between the two ends. CDR3: CASLRSGTGSYEQYF. Here the CDR3 DNA reads TGTGCCAGCTTGCGGTCCGGGACCGGATCCTACGAGCAGTACTTC.

This clonotype was observed many times. The CDR3 DNA reads TGTGCCAGCAGTTCCTGGGGTGGAACAGGTTATGAAGCTTTCTTT. This gives the protein CASSSWGGTGYEAFF. This sequence joins TRBV28 and TRBJ1-1; tentative D call: TRBD1 (5 bases). Trimming removed 4 bases from V and 7 bases from J, with 19 bases in between. The CDR3 extends over 15 amino acids. Germline-derived CDR1 and CDR2 are MDHEN and SYDVKM.